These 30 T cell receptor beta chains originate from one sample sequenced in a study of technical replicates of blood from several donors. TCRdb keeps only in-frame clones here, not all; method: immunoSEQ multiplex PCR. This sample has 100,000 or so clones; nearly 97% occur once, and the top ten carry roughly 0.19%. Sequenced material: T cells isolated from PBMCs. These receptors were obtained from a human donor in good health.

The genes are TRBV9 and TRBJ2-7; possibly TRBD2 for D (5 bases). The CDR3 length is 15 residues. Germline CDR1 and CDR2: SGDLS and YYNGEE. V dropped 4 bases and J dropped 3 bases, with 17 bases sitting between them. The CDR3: CASSPELGSHYEQYF. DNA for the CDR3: TGTGCCAGCAGCCCGGAACTAGGGAGCCACTACGAGCAGTACTTC.

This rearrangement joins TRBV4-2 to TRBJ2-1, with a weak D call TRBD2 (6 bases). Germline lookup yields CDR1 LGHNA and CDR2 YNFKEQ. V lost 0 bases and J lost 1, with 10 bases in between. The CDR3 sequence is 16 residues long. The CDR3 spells CASSQDGLNSYNEQFF. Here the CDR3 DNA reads TGTGCCAGCAGCCAAGATGGACTAAATTCCTACAATGAGCAGTTCTTC.

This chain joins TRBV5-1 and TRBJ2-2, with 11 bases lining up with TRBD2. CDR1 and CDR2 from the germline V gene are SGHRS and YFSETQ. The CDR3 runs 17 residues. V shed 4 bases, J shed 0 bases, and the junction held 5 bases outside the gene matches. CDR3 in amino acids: CASSKLAGGTNTGELFF. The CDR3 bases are TGCGCCAGCAGCAAATTAGCGGGAGGGACGAACACCGGGGAGCTGTTTTTT.

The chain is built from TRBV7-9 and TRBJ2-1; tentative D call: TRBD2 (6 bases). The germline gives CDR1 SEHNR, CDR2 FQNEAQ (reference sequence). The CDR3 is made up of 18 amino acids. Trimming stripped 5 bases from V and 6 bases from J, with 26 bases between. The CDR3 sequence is CASSIYPQGLLVSNEQFF. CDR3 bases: TGTGCCAGCAGCATATACCCTCAGGGACTGCTCGTCAGCAATGAGCAGTTCTTC. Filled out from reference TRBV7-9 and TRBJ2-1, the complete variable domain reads DTGVSQNPRHKITKRGQNVTFRCDPISEHNRLYWYRQTLGQGPEFLTYFQNEAQLEKSRLLSDRFSAERPKGSFSTLEIQRTEQGDSAMYLCASSIYPQGLLVSNEQFFGPGTRLTVL.

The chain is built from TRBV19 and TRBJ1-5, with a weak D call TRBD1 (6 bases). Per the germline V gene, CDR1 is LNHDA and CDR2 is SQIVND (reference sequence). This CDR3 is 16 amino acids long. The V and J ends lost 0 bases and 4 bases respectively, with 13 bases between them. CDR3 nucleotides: TGTGCCAGTAGTATAGACGCCAGGGGAGGGAATCAGCCCCAGCATTTT. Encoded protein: CASSIDARGGNQPQHF.

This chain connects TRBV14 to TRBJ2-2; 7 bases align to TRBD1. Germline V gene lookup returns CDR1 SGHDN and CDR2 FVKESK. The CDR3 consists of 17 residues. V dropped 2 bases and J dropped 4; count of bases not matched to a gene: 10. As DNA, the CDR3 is TGTGCCAGCAGCCAAAGATGGGGACAGTTCTTCACCGGGGAGCTGTTTTTT. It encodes CASSQRWGQFFTGELFF.

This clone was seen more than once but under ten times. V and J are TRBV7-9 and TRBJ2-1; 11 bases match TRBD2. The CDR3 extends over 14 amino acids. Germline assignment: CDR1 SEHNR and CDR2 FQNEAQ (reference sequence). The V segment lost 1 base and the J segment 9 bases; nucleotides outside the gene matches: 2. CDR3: CASSLGLAGSEQFF. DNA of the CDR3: TGTGCCAGCAGCTTAGGACTAGCGGGGTCTGAGCAGTTCTTC.

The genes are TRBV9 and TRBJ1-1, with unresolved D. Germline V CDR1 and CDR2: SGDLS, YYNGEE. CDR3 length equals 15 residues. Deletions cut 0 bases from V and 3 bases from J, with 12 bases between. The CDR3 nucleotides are TGTGCCAGCAGCGTAGGAGGGAGTTTGGACACTGAAGCTTTCTTT. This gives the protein CASSVGGSLDTEAFF.

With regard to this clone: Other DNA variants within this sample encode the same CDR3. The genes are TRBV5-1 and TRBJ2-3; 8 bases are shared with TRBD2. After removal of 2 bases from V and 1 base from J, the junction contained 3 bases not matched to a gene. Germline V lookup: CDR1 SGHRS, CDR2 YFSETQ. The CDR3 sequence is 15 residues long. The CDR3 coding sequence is TGCGCCAGCAGCTTAGCAGCGGGGGGCACAGATACGCAGTATTTT. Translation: CASSLAAGGTDTQYF. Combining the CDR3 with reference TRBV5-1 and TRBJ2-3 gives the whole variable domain KAGVTQTPRYLIKTRGQQVTLSCSPISGHRSVSWYQQTPGQGLQFLFEYFSETQRNKGNFPGRFSGRQFSNSRSEMNVSTLELGDSALYLCASSLAAGGTDTQYFGPGTRLTVL.

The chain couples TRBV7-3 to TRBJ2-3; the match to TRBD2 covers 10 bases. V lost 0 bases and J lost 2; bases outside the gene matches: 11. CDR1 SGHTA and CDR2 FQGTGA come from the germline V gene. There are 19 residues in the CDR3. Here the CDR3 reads CASSLTGVLAGEVTDTQYF. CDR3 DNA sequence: TGTGCCAGCAGCTTAACTGGGGTCCTAGCGGGGGAGGTCACAGATACGCAGTATTTT.

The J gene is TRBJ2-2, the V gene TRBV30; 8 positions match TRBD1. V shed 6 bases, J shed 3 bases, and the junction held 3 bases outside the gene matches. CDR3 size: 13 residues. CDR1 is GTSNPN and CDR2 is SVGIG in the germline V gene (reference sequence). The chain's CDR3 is CACLTGDTGELFF. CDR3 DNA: TGTGCCTGCCTGACAGGGGACACCGGGGAGCTGTTTTTT.

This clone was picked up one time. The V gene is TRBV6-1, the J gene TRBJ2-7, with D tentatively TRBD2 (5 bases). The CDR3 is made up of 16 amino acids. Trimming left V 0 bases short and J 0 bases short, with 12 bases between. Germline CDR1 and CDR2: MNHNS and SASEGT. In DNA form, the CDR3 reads TGTGCCAGCAGTGAAGCGGGAGATTTCAGCTCCTACGAGCAGTACTTC. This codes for CASSEAGDFSSYEQYF.

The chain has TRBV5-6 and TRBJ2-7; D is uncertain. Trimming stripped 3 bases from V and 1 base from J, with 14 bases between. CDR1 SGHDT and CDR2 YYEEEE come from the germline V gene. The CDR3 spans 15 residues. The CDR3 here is CASSYDSVGSYEQYF. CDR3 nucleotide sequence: TGTGCCAGCAGCTACGACTCTGTCGGGTCCTACGAGCAGTACTTC.

CDR3 sequence (DNA): TGTGCCATCAGACAAGACAGGGGGCGATGGCCCCCGAGCTCCTACAATGAGCAGTTCTTC. It translates to CAIRQDRGRWPPSSYNEQFF. This chain uses TRBV10-3 with TRBJ2-1, with TRBD1 matching 10 bases. The CDR3 is 20 residues long. Germline V lookup: CDR1 ENHRY, CDR2 SYGVKD. J gave up 0 bases and V 6 bases, and 17 bases lay outside the gene matches.

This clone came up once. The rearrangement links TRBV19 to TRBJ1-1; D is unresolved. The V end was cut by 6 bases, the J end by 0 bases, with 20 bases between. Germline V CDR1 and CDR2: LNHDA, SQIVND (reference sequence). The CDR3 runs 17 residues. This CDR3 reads CASRREVRVNMNTEAFF. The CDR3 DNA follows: TGTGCCAGTAGAAGGGAGGTTAGGGTCAACATGAACACTGAAGCTTTCTTT.

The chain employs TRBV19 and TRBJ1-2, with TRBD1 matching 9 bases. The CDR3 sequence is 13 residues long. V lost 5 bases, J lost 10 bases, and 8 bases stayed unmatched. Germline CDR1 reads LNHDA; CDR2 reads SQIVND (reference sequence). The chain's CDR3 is CASSAGTGIDYTF. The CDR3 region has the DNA TGTGCCAGTAGTGCAGGGACAGGGATTGACTACACCTTC.

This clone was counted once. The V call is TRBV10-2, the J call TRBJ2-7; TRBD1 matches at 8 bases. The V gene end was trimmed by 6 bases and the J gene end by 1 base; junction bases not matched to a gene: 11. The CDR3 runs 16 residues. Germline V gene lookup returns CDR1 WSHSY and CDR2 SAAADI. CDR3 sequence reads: CASRDPRTGLSYEQYF. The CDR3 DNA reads TGCGCCAGCAGGGACCCGCGGACAGGGCTTTCCTACGAGCAGTACTTC.

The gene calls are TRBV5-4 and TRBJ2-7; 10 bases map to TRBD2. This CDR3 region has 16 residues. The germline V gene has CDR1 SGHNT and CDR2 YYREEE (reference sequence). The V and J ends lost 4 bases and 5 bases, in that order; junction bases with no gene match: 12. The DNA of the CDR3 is TGTGCCAGCAGCCGGGCAACTAGCGGGGAGAGGGACGAGCAGTACTTC. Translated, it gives CASSRATSGERDEQYF.

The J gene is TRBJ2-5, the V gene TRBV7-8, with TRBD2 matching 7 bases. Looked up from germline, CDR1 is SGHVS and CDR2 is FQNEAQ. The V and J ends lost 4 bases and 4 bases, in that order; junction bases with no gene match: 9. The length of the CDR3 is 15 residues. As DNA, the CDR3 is TGTGCCAGCAGCTGGGGAGCGTCGGGAGGAGAGACCCAGTACTTC. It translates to CASSWGASGGETQYF.

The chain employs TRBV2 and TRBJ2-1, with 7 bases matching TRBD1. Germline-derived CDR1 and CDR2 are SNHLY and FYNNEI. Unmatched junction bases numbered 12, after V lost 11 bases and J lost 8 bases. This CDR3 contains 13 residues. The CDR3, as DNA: TGTGCCCAGGGGGTAGCCAACAAAGATGAGCAGTTCTTC. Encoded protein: CAQGVANKDEQFF.

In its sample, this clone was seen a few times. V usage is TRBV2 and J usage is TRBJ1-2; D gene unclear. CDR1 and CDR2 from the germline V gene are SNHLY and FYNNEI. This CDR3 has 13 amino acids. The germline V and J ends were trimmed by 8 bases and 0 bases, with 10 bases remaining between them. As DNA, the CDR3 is TGTGCCAGCTTCCTGGGAGCTAACTATGGCTACACCTTC. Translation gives CASFLGANYGYTF.

DNA of the CDR3: TGTGCCAGCTCACCCACAGGGGGCGGAGGCACAGATACGCAGTATTTT. This gives the protein CASSPTGGGGTDTQYF. This chain links TRBV18 with TRBJ2-3; 9 positions agree with TRBD1. This CDR3 is 16 amino acids long. Germline lookup yields CDR1 KGHSH and CDR2 LQKENI. The V gene end was trimmed by 3 bases and the J gene end by 1 base; junction bases not matched to a gene: 5.

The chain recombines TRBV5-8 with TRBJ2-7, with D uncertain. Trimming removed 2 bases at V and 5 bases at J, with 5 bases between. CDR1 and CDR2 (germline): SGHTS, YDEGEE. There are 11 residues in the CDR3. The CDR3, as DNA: TGTGCCAGCAGCTTAGCAAACGAGCAGTACTTC. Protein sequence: CASSLANEQYF.

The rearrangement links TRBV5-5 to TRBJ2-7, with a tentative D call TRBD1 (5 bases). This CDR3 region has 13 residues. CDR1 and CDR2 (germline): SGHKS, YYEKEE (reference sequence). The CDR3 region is CATSGRGTYEQYF. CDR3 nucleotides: TGTGCTACCTCTGGTAGGGGAACCTACGAGCAGTACTTC.

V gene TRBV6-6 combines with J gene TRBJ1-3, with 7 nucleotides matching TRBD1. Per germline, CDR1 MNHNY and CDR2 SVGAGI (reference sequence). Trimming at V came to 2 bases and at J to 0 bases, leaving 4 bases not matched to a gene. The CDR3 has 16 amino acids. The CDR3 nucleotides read TGTGCCAGCAGTTACACAGGGGTCCTCTCTGGAAACACCATATATTTT. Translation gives CASSYTGVLSGNTIYF.

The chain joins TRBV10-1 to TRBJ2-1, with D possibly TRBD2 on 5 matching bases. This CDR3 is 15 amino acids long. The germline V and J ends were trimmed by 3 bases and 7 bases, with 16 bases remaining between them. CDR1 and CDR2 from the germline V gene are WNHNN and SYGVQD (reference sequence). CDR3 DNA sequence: TGCGCCAGCAGTGAAGGGCGGAGAGGGATAAATGAGCAGTTCTTC. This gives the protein CASSEGRRGINEQFF.

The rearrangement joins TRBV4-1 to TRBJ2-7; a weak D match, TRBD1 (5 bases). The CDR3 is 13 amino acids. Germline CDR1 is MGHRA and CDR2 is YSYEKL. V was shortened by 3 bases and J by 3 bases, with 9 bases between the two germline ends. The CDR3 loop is CASSQIDSYEQYF. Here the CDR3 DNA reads TGCGCCAGCAGCCAGATTGACAGCTACGAGCAGTACTTC.

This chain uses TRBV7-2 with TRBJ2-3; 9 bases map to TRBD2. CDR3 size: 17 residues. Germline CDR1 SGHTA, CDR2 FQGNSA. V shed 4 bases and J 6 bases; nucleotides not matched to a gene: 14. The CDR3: CASSSPGVAGGRDTQYF. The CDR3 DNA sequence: TGTGCCAGCAGCTCCCCGGGGGTTGCGGGGGGGCGGGATACGCAGTATTTT. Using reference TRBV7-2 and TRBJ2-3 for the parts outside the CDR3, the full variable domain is GAGVSQSPSNKVTEKGKDVELRCDPISGHTALYWYRQSLGQGLEFLIYFQGNSAPDKSGLPSDRFSAERTGGSVSTLTIQRTQQEDSAVYLCASSSPGVAGGRDTQYFGPGTRLTVL.

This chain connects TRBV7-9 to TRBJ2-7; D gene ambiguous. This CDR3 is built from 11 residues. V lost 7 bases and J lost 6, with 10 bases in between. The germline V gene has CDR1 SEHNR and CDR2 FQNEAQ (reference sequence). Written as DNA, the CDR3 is TGTGCCAGCAAAAACCGGAGCGAGCAGTACTTC. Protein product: CASKNRSEQYF.

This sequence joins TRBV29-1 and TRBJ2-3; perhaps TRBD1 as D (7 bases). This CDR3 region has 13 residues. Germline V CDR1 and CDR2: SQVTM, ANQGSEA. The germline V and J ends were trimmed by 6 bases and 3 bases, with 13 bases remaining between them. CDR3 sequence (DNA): TGCAGCGTCCAGGAGGGGGCAACAGATACGCAGTATTTT. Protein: CSVQEGATDTQYF.